The T cell receptor (beta chain) described here comes from a study of CD8 T cells in Susac syndrome. When the RNA was reverse transcribed, random hexamers were used with an input of about 0.5 to 1 ug. Coverage of TCR beta CDR3 amplification by immunoSEQ multiplex PCR extended to 54 Vbeta and 13 Jbeta. TCRdb called the immunoSEQ multiplex PCR reads again in MiXCR, with one record for every CDR3 protein. The table has some 70,000 distinct CDR3 sequences, approximately 96% seen once. Relapsing-remitting disease, either stable or active, was present in the treatment-naive patients who were the multiple sclerosis controls. TEMRA cells were FACS-enriched, with CD8+ and CD4+ T cells isolated negatively. This CDR3 is 11 amino acids long. Trimming left V 4 bases short and J 2 bases short, with 3 bases between. Germline V gene lookup returns CDR1 SGHAT and CDR2 FQNNGV. Overall study findings and caveats: It was acknowledged by the study that relatively few individuals were included in its TCR sequencing and HLA analysis.

As to this clonotype: Its antigen remains unknown.

The chain links TRBV11-2 to TRBJ2-7; D gene uncertain. The sample consisted of CD8+ T cells from PBMCs. The sequence was obtained from a human donor with multiple sclerosis. CDR3 DNA: TGTGCCAGCAGCTATACCTACGAGCAGTACTTC. It codes for CASSYTYEQYF.